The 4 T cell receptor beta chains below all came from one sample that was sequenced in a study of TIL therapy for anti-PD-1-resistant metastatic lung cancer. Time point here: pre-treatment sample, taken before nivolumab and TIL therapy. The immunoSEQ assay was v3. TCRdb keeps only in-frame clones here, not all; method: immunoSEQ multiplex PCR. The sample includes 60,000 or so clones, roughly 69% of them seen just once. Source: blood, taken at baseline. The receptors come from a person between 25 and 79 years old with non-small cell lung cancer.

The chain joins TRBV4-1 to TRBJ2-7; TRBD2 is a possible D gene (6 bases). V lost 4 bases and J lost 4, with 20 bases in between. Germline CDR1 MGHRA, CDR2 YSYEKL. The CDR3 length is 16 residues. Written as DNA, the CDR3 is TGCGCCAGCAGCCGAAACCCCCCGGGACTCCAATACGAGCAGTACTTC. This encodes CASSRNPPGLQYEQYF.

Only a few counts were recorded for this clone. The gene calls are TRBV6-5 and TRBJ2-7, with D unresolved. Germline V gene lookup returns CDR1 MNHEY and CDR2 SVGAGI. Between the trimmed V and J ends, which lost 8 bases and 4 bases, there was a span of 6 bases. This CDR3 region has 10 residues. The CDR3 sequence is CASGRYEQYF. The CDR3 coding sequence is TGTGCCAGCGGTAGATACGAGCAGTACTTC.

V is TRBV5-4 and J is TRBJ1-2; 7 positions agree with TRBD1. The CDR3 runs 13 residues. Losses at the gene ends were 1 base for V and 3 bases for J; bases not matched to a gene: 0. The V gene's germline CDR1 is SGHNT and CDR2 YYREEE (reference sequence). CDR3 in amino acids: CASSLQGDYGYTF. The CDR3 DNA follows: TGTGCCAGCAGCTTGCAGGGGGACTATGGCTACACCTTC.

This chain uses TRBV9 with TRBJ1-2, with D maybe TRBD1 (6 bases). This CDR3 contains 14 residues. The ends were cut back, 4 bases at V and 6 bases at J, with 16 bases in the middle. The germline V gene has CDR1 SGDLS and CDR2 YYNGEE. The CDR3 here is CASSLQQGLDGYTF. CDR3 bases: TGTGCCAGCAGCCTTCAACAGGGCTTGGATGGCTACACCTTC.